The present TCR beta chain was sequenced within a study of OX40 agonist ivuxolimab in advanced cancers. Study-wide context: An anti-OX40 (CD134) antibody with agonistic activity, ivuxolimab, was administered to patients. Patients treated during dose escalation were battling hepatocellular carcinoma, melanoma, renal cell or head and neck cancer. Overall study results and limits: A proportion of nonresponders additionally exhibited low normalized T-cell clonal expansion.

Notes on this clone: Its specificity is not known.

The V gene lost 8 bases and the J gene lost 1 base, with 17 bases spanning the gap. CDR3 length: 15 residues. Germline V gene lookup returns CDR1 MNHNS and CDR2 SASEGT. Systemic immunosuppression or autoimmune disease history was grounds to exclude patients. This table comes from immunoSEQ multiplex PCR, and its TCRdb copy is limited to in-frame clones, with some not included. The repertoire has around 97,000 clones, approximately 80% of them found once; the top ten carry around 5%. The clonotype originates from an adult with an advanced solid tumor such as melanoma, head and neck, liver or kidney cancer. The specimen was CD4+ or CD8+ T cells sorted from blood, collected in a trial of the OX40 agonist ivuxolimab. V is TRBV6-1 and J is TRBJ1-2, with D possibly TRBD1 on 5 matching bases. DNA of the CDR3: TGTGCCAGCTTCGGTTCTGGGGACGTTAACTATGGCTACACCTTC. Protein: CASFGSGDVNYGYTF.